This TCR beta chain is from a study of blood T cells in healthy people across ages. Combining a sample-barcoded 5' primer with a J-beta primer mix, a second PCR ran for about 6 to 12 cycles. TCRdb redid the calling of the 5' RACE reads with MiXCR, one entry per CDR3 protein. The data show 980,000 or so distinct CDR3 sequences, around 48% seen once. Peripheral blood was drawn, approximately 9.5 milliliters per donor. V lost 5 bases, J lost 7 bases, and 11 bases lay in between. The CDR3 contains 13 residues. Germline V CDR1 and CDR2: SEHNR, FQNEAQ (reference sequence). Study findings and constraints: Donors of long life had a larger count of naive CD4+ cells and greater diversity than aged donors. Observed TCR beta diversity per million T cells went down as age went up. This fall followed a roughly linear course with age.

In the case of this clonotype: As yet, its antigen is unknown.

Sequencing used blood. The V and J genes are TRBV7-9 and TRBJ2-2; D is unresolved. The clonotype originates from a man aged 25-40 years in good health. The CDR3 sequence: CASSPEVNGELFF. In nucleotides, the CDR3 is TGTGCCAGCAGCCCCGAGGTGAACGGGGAGCTGTTTTTT.